This TCR beta chain was sequenced in a study of monozygotic twins with inflammatory bowel disease. TCRdb reprocessed the 5' RACE reads and reports one entry per CDR3 protein, with no DNA. The table lists 200,000 to 250,000 distinct CDR3 sequences. The CDR3 has 16 residues. The germline CDR1 and CDR2 sequences are MDHEN and SYDVKM. Input material: blood. This clonotype originated in a human donor with ulcerative colitis or Crohn's disease, or a healthy co-twin of an affected twin (not recorded which). This chain connects TRBV28 to TRBJ1-4. CDR3 protein: CASSPKTGLWTEKLFF. Together with reference TRBV28 and TRBJ1-4, the CDR3 gives the full variable domain: DVKVTQSSRYLVKRTGEKVFLECVQDMDHENMFWYRQDPGLGLRLIYFSYDVKMKEKGDIPEGYSVSREKKERFSLILESASTNQTSMYLCASSPKTGLWTEKLFFGSGTQLSVL.